The entry below describes one T cell receptor beta chain. Its specificity is not known. The data are from a study of T cell repertoires in cytomegalovirus infection. About the study: CMV infection together with matching HLA type was indicated by public TCR beta signatures. Study-level points and caveats: Totalled public TCR beta family frequency picked out people who carried CMV plus the relevant HLA. The ex vivo response showed dominance by HLA-C-restricted CMV-specific TCR beta clonotypes.

With 0 bases removed from V and 3 bases from J, the gap between germline ends came to 9 bases. The CDR3 is 14 amino acids. The germline V gene encodes CDR1 SGHTA and CDR2 FQGNSA. TCRdb recomputed calls from the reads with MiXCR, one row per CDR3 protein. The sample shows under 850,000 distinct CDR3 sequences, around 30% of them seen only once. The source of this sequence is a human donor in good health (CMV status not recorded). Some clones in this sample may be carry-over from other donors' samples. This sample comprised cultured PBMCs, obtained from culture after CMV antigen stimulation. This chain connects TRBV7-2 to TRBJ2-7; D is unclear. CDR3 residues: CASSLAGPYYEQYF. The CDR3 bases are TGTGCCAGCAGCTTAGCCGGACCCTACTACGAGCAGTACTTC.